Detailed here is one T cell receptor (beta chain). The antigen is unknown. CDR1 and CDR2 (germline): MNHEY, SVGAGI. This CDR3 spans 19 amino acids. V lost 0 bases and J lost 3; bases outside the gene matches: 14. The second PCR ran about 6 to 12 cycles with a sample-barcoded 5' primer and J-beta primers. Sequencing yielded, for each sample, at least 2.5 million paired-end reads carrying CDR3. MiXCR was run by TCRdb on the 5' RACE reads, yielding one entry per CDR3 protein. The table records approximately 1.5 million distinct CDR3 sequences, about 32% of them present only once. This specimen belongs to a study of blood T cells in healthy people across ages. Points from the study as a whole: Compared with aged donors, long-lived donors showed fewer expanded clones, suggesting selection.

PBMCs numbering at least 6 million were isolated per sample. This sequence originates from a woman aged 25 to 45 in good health. The sample comprised blood. This sequence joins TRBV6-5 and TRBJ2-1, with 7 bases fitting TRBD1. The CDR3 DNA reads as TGTGCCAGCAGTTACTCAGGAGGATCTCAGGGGGTAGGCTACAATGAGCAGTTCTTC. Its protein product is CASSYSGGSQGVGYNEQFF.